This T cell receptor (beta chain) was recorded in a study of identical twins. General study points: Models predicted too little out-of-frame TCR alpha sharing in monozygotic twins.

From the 5' RACE reads, TCRdb called clonotypes with MiXCR, one entry per CDR3 protein. The sample yields 470,000 or so distinct CDR3 sequences, roughly 24% seen once. Germline V CDR1 and CDR2: SGHTA, FQGTGA. CDR3 length: 15 amino acids. Trimming shortened V by 5 bases and J by 4 bases, and 17 bases separated the two germline ends. A remark on this clonotype: Antigen: not known.

These data also featured in a second study, about T cells expressing NK-cell markers.

The rearrangement joins TRBV7-3 to TRBJ2-5; D gene uncertain. This TCR was recovered from a woman younger than 35 in good health. The specimen sequenced was CD4+ T cells sorted from blood. The CDR3 DNA is TGTGCCAGCAGCCTGGGCAGCTCCCGCGGAGAGACCCAGTACTTC. Its translation is CASSLGSSRGETQYF.